This T cell receptor (beta chain) was obtained from a study of control samples from healthy donors and cancer patients. Germline V gene lookup returns CDR1 MNHEY and CDR2 SMNVEV (reference sequence). The CDR3 loop spans 15 amino acids. The V and J ends lost 3 bases and 0 bases respectively, with 8 bases between them. A remark on this clone: Additional DNA sequences in this sample encode the identical CDR3.

The data were produced by immunoSEQ multiplex PCR, yet TCRdb's version contains in-frame clones alone and is incomplete. The sample has around 190,000 clones, 90% to 95% seen once; the top ten hold approximately 1.5%. V gene TRBV27 combines with J gene TRBJ2-2; no clear D gene. Sequenced input: blood. This clonotype originated in a man aged 30 to 39 in good health. CDR3 nucleotide sequence: TGTGCCAGCAGTTTGGGCACCACGAACACCGGGGAGCTGTTTTTT. Amino acids: CASSLGTTNTGELFF.